These 23 T cell receptor beta chains were sequenced from one sample in a study of blood T cell repertoires in COVID-19. This table comes from immunoSEQ multiplex PCR, and its TCRdb copy is limited to in-frame clones, with some not included. The sample yields approximately 41,000 clones, around 81% seen once. Sequencing was performed on peripheral blood. The source is a woman of 80 years or more with acute or convalescent COVID-19.

V usage is TRBV6-5 and J usage is TRBJ1-3; 7 bases match TRBD1. V shed 5 bases and J 4 bases; nucleotides not matched to a gene: 8. Per germline, CDR1 MNHEY and CDR2 SVGAGI. The CDR3 has 15 amino acids. The CDR3 spells CASSQQGGSGNTIYF. DNA for the CDR3: TGTGCCAGCAGTCAACAAGGGGGCTCCGGAAACACCATATATTTT.

The chain employs TRBV6-4 and TRBJ1-2; D is uncertain. CDR3 size: 13 residues. V lost 6 bases, J lost 8 bases, and 16 bases lay in between. Germline V gene data show CDR1 as MRHNA and CDR2 as SNTAGT. Written as DNA, the CDR3 is TGTGCCAGCAGCGCAAGCCGGGAGGGAGGCTACACCTTC. Its protein product is CASSASREGGYTF.

The chain combines TRBV6-6 with TRBJ1-1; no clear D. CDR1 MNHNY and CDR2 SVGAGI come from the germline V gene (reference sequence). This CDR3 is built from 16 residues. Trimming pared 1 base from V and 8 bases from J, leaving 20 bases between. CDR3 sequence: CASSYLGARVRLEAFF. The CDR3 nucleotides are TGTGCCAGCAGTTACTTGGGCGCGAGGGTCAGGCTCGAAGCTTTCTTT.

This rearrangement joins TRBV20-1 to TRBJ2-1; D may be TRBD1 (6 bases). V lost 4 bases and J 8 bases, leaving 9 bases between the germline ends. Germline CDR1 and CDR2: DFQATT and SNEGSKA (reference sequence). The CDR3 is made up of 11 amino acids. The chain's CDR3 is CSANRAHEQFF. The CDR3 nucleotides are TGCAGTGCTAACAGGGCCCATGAGCAGTTCTTC.

In DNA form, the CDR3 reads TGTGCCAGTGCCCCAGGGCTAAGAGGAAACACCATATATTTT. Its protein product is CASAPGLRGNTIYF. The chain employs TRBV19 and TRBJ1-3; perhaps TRBD1 as D (5 bases). The CDR3 is 14 residues long. In germline, CDR1 is LNHDA, CDR2 SQIVND (reference sequence). V dropped 8 bases and J dropped 4 bases, with 15 bases sitting between them. The whole variable domain, remainder taken from reference TRBV19 and TRBJ1-3, is DGGITQSPKYLFRKEGQNVTLSCEQNLNHDAMYWYRQDPGQGLRLIYYSQIVNDFQKGDIAEGYSVSREKKESFPLTVTSAQKNPTAFYLCASAPGLRGNTIYFGEGSWLTVV.

The genes are TRBV4-2 and TRBJ2-7; TRBD1 agrees at 7 bases. CDR1 and CDR2 (germline): LGHNA, YNFKEQ. The ends lost 1 base at V and 5 bases at J; junction bases unmatched: 11. This CDR3 is 16 amino acids long. The CDR3 reads CASSQGGQGVSNEQYF. The DNA for the CDR3 is TGTGCCAGCAGCCAAGGGGGGCAGGGGGTCAGTAACGAGCAGTACTTC.

The chain has TRBV5-1 and TRBJ1-4; D gene ambiguous. Germline V CDR1 and CDR2: SGHRS, YFSETQ. Trimming shortened V by 5 bases and J by 2 bases, and 7 bases separated the two germline ends. The CDR3 covers 13 residues. CDR3 region: CASSARTNEKLFF. In DNA form, the CDR3 reads TGCGCCAGCAGTGCACGGACTAATGAAAAACTGTTTTTT. The complete variable domain, with remaining parts taken from reference TRBV5-1 and TRBJ1-4, reads KAGVTQTPRYLIKTRGQQVTLSCSPISGHRSVSWYQQTPGQGLQFLFEYFSETQRNKGNFPGRFSGRQFSNSRSEMNVSTLELGDSALYLCASSARTNEKLFFGSGTQLSVL.

The chain links TRBV5-5 to TRBJ1-2; D is unclear. CDR1 is SGHKS, CDR2 YYEKEE, per germline (reference sequence). V was pared by 4 bases and J by 3 bases, with 13 bases between. The CDR3 has 14 amino acids. The CDR3 loop is CASSLEGRDYGYTF. DNA for the CDR3: TGTGCCAGCAGCCTTGAAGGGAGGGACTATGGCTACACCTTC.

The chain links TRBV5-1 to TRBJ2-1, with 13 bases aligning to TRBD2. The germline gives CDR1 SGHRS, CDR2 YFSETQ. Losses at the gene ends were 4 bases for V and 6 bases for J; bases not matched to a gene: 7. CDR3 length equals 16 residues. The CDR3 here is CASSAPGLAGTNEQFF. The DNA of the CDR3 is TGCGCCAGCAGCGCTCCGGGACTAGCGGGAACCAATGAGCAGTTCTTC.

The chain couples TRBV6-5 to TRBJ1-6; 8 nucleotides align to TRBD1. The ends lost 2 bases at V and 9 bases at J; junction bases unmatched: 6. CDR3 length: 15 residues. Germline V gene data show CDR1 as MNHEY and CDR2 as SVGAGI. The CDR3 spells CASSYAGQGVSPLHF. CDR3 in DNA: TGTGCCAGCAGTTACGCCGGACAGGGAGTTTCACCCCTCCACTTT.

The chain recombines TRBV5-5 with TRBJ2-7, with 7 bases that match TRBD1. V gave up 0 bases and J gave up 3 bases; unmatched junction bases: 3. This CDR3 contains 14 residues. CDR1 is SGHKS, CDR2 YYEKEE, per germline (reference sequence). DNA for the CDR3: TGTGCCAGCAGCTTGGCGGGACAGCGCTACGAGCAGTACTTC. Protein sequence: CASSLAGQRYEQYF. The entire variable domain, with the rest obtained from reference TRBV5-5 and TRBJ2-7, is as follows: DAGVTQSPTHLIKTRGQQVTLRCSPISGHKSVSWYQQVLGQGPQFIFQYYEKEERGRGNFPDRFSARQFPNYSSELNVNALLLGDSALYLCASSLAGQRYEQYFGPGTRLTVT.

The chain couples TRBV6-6 to TRBJ2-5, with TRBD2 as a possible D gene (6 bases). The CDR3 has 15 amino acids. Germline V gene sequence: CDR1 MNHNY, CDR2 SVGAGI (reference sequence). Trimming took 2 bases from V and 3 from J, leaving 13 bases between them. CDR3 protein: CASSYGGEREETQYF. The CDR3 nucleotides read TGTGCCAGCAGTTACGGCGGGGAAAGGGAAGAGACCCAGTACTTC.

V gene TRBV11-3 combines with J gene TRBJ1-1, with TRBD1 matching over 7 bases. CDR3 length: 13 amino acids. The V gene end was trimmed by 5 bases and the J gene end by 3 bases; junction bases not matched to a gene: 3. Germline lookup yields CDR1 SGHNT and CDR2 YENEEA. CDR3 residues: CASSPQGYTEAFF. The DNA of the CDR3 is TGTGCCAGCAGCCCACAGGGGTACACTGAAGCTTTCTTT.

J is TRBJ2-3 and V is TRBV5-5; the D gene is possibly TRBD1 (5 bases). There are 13 residues in the CDR3. Germline V gives CDR1 SGHKS, CDR2 YYEKEE (reference sequence). Trimming removed 6 bases from V and 1 base from J, with 9 bases in between. The CDR3 here is CASTKQGTDTQYF. CDR3 nucleotide sequence: TGTGCCAGCACCAAACAGGGCACAGATACGCAGTATTTT. The variable domain in full, completed from reference TRBV5-5 and TRBJ2-3, reads DAGVTQSPTHLIKTRGQQVTLRCSPISGHKSVSWYQQVLGQGPQFIFQYYEKEERGRGNFPDRFSARQFPNYSSELNVNALLLGDSALYLCASTKQGTDTQYFGPGTRLTVL.

This clone was seen just once. This sequence joins TRBV28 and TRBJ2-3, with D possibly being TRBD1 (5 bases). Germline loops: CDR1 MDHEN, CDR2 SYDVKM. Deletions cut 5 bases from V and 0 bases from J, with 9 bases between. The CDR3 contains 14 residues. The CDR3 loop is CASSKQDSTDTQYF. In DNA form, the CDR3 reads TGTGCCAGCAGTAAACAGGACAGCACAGATACGCAGTATTTT.

This clone has a count of ten or more. The chain joins TRBV7-9 to TRBJ2-3; 11 nucleotides agree with TRBD2. The CDR3 totals 15 residues. The trim removed 6 bases at V and 6 bases at J, leaving 8 bases unmatched. Germline CDR1 reads SEHNR; CDR2 reads FQNEAQ (reference sequence). As DNA, the CDR3 is TGTGCCAGCAGTCCTACTAGCGGGGGATCCGATACGCAGTATTTT. Protein product: CASSPTSGGSDTQYF.

The genes are TRBV21-1 and TRBJ2-7; the D segment call TRBD1 is taken from the table without a DNA check. TRBV21-1 corresponds to a pseudogene. The CDR3 is 14 amino acids. CDR3 DNA: TGTGCCAGCAGAAAAGGAACAGGGCCCAACGAGCAGTACTTC. Translating gives CASRKGTGPNEQYF.

This clone was picked up many times. The chain has TRBV5-6 and TRBJ1-5; TRBD1 aligns across 7 bases. Germline CDR1 and CDR2: SGHDT and YYEEEE. CDR3 length: 16 amino acids. V was pared by 4 bases and J by 6 bases, with 13 bases of the junction left unmatched. The CDR3 coding sequence is TGTGCCAGCAGCGTAGCCGGGACAGAATGGAGTCAGCCCCAGCATTTT. The encoded protein is CASSVAGTEWSQPQHF.

This clone was picked up one time. The J gene is TRBJ2-1, the V gene TRBV7-2; tentatively, D is TRBD1 (6 bases). The CDR3 sequence is 13 residues long. The V gene's germline CDR1 is SGHTA and CDR2 FQGNSA. V lost 8 bases, J lost 5 bases, and 13 bases lay in between. The CDR3 DNA reads TGTGCCAGCTCACAGGGTCCCAACAATGAGCAGTTCTTC. It is translated as CASSQGPNNEQFF. Full variable domain (missing parts from reference TRBV7-2 and TRBJ2-1): GAGVSQSPSNKVTEKGKDVELRCDPISGHTALYWYRQSLGQGLEFLIYFQGNSAPDKSGLPSDRFSAERTGGSVSTLTIQRTQQEDSAVYLCASSQGPNNEQFFGPGTRLTVL.

The V gene is TRBV15, the J gene TRBJ1-3; D ambiguous. Trimming took off 1 base at V and 0 bases at J, with 13 bases between the two ends. The germline gives CDR1 LNHNV, CDR2 YYDKDF (reference sequence). The CDR3 totals 17 residues. CDR3 sequence (DNA): TGTGCCACCAGCAGAGGAGGAGGTCCTCTCTCTGGAAACACCATATATTTT. It translates to CATSRGGGPLSGNTIYF.

This clone was seen repeatedly, ten times or more. This chain's CDR3 is CASSPTPYLYTF. The CDR3, as DNA: TGTGCCAGCAGCCCTACGCCCTACCTCTACACCTTC. The chain couples TRBV11-2 to TRBJ1-2; D not resolved. V was pared by 5 bases and J by 10 bases, with 14 bases between. The CDR3 loop spans 12 amino acids. Germline loops: CDR1 SGHAT, CDR2 FQNNGV.

Here the CDR3 DNA reads TGTGCCAGTAGTTACGAAAGGACAGCTGAAGCTTTCTTT. Translated, it gives CASSYERTAEAFF. The chain recombines TRBV19 with TRBJ1-1; D possibly corresponds to TRBD1 (6 bases). The V gene's germline CDR1 is LNHDA and CDR2 SQIVND (reference sequence). CDR3 length equals 13 residues. Trimming cost V 5 bases and J 6 bases, with 13 bases left between them.

This clone has more than one count but fewer than ten. The V gene is TRBV3-1 (or the pseudogene TRBV3-2), the J gene TRBJ1-3; TRBD1 matches at 7 bases. V trimming: 5 bases; J trimming: 2 bases; junction bases outside the gene matches: 6. Germline V lookup: CDR1 LGHDT, CDR2 YNNKEL (reference sequence). The CDR3 covers 15 residues. DNA for the CDR3: TGTGCCAGCAGCAGACAGGGAACTGCTGGAAACACCATATATTTT. Translation: CASSRQGTAGNTIYF.